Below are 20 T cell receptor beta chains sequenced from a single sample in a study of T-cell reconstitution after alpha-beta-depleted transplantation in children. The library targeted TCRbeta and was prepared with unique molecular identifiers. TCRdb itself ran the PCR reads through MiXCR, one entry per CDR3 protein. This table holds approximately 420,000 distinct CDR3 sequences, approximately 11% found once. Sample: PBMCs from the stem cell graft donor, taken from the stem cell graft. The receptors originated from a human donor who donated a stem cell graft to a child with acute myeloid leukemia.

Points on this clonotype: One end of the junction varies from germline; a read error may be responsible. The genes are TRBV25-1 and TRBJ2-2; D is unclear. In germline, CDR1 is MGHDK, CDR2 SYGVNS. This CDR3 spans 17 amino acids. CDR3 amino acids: CASGELVKGPNTGELFF. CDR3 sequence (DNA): TGTGCCAGCGGTGAATTGGTGAAAGGGCCGAACACCGGGGAGCTGTTTTTT.

CDR3 bases: TGTGCCAGCAGTAAAGGGACAGGGATAAGAAACTATGGCTACACCTTC. This translates into CASSKGTGIRNYGYTF. The chain carries TRBV28 and TRBJ1-2; 9 nucleotides agree with TRBD1. Germline CDR1 is MDHEN and CDR2 is SYDVKM. V was clipped by 5 bases and J by 2 bases; unmatched bases: 9. This CDR3 contains 16 residues.

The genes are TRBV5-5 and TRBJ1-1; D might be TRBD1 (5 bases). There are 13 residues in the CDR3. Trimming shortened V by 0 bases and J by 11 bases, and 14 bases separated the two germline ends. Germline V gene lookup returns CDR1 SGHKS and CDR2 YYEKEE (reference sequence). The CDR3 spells CASSLAGSRVAFF. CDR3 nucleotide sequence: TGTGCCAGCAGCTTGGCTGGGTCCAGGGTTGCTTTCTTT. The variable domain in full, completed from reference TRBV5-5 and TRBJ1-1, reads DAGVTQSPTHLIKTRGQQVTLRCSPISGHKSVSWYQQVLGQGPQFIFQYYEKEERGRGNFPDRFSARQFPNYSSELNVNALLLGDSALYLCASSLAGSRVAFFGQGTRLTVV.

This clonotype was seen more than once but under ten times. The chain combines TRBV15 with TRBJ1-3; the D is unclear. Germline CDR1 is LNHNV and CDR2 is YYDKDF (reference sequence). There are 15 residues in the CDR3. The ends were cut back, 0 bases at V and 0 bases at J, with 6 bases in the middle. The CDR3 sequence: CATSRDFSSGNTIYF. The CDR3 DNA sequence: TGTGCCACCAGCAGAGATTTCAGCTCTGGAAACACCATATATTTT.

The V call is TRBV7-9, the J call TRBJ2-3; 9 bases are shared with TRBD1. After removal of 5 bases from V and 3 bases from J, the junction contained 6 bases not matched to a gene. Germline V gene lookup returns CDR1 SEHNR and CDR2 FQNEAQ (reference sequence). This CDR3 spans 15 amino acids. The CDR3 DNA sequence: TGTGCCAGCAGCGTGACAGGGGGGGGGACAGATACGCAGTATTTT. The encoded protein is CASSVTGGGTDTQYF.

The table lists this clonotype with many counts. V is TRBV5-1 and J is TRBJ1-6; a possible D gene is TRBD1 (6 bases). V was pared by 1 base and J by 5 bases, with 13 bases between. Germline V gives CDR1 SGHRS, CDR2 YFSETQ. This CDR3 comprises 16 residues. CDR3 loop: CASSLQLRTDNSPLHF. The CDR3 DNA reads TGCGCCAGCAGCTTGCAATTGAGGACAGATAATTCACCCCTCCACTTT.

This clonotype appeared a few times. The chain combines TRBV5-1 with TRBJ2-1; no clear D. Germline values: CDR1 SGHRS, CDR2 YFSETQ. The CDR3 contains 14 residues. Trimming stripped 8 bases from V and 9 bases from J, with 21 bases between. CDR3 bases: TGCGCCAGTAAAACCGGGCCGGAGCTCATTGAGCAGTTCTTC. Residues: CASKTGPELIEQFF. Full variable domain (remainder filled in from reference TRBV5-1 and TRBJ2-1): KAGVTQTPRYLIKTRGQQVTLSCSPISGHRSVSWYQQTPGQGLQFLFEYFSETQRNKGNFPGRFSGRQFSNSRSEMNVSTLELGDSALYLCASKTGPELIEQFFGPGTRLTVL.

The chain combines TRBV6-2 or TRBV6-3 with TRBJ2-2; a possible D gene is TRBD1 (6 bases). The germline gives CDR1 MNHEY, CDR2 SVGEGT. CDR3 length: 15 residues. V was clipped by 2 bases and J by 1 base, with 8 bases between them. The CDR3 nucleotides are TGTGCCAGCAGTTACAAGGGGGTGAACACCGGGGAGCTGTTTTTT. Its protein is CASSYKGVNTGELFF.

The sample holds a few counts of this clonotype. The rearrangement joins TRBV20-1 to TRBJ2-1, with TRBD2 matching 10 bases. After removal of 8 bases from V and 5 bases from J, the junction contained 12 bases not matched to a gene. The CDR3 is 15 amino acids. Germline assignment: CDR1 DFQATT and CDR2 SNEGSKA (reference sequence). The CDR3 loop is CSTKPGLAADNEQFF. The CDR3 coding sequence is TGCAGTACGAAGCCAGGACTAGCGGCCGACAATGAGCAGTTCTTC.

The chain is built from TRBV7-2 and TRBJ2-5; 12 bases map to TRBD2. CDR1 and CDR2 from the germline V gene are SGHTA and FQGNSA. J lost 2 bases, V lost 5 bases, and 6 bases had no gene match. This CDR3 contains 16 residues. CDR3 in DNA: TGTGCCAGCAGCACACAGCTAGCGGGGGGGCAAGAGACCCAGTACTTC. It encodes CASSTQLAGGQETQYF.

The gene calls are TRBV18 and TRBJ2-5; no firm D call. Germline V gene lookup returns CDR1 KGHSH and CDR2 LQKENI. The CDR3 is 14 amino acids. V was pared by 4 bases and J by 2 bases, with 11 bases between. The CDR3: CASSLLVGQETQYF. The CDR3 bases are TGTGCCAGCTCACTACTGGTGGGACAAGAGACCCAGTACTTC.

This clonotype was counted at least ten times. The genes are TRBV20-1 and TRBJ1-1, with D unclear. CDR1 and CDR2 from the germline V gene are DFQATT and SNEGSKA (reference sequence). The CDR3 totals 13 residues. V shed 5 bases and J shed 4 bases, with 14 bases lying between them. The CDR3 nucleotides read TGCAGTGCTCAGGTCCCGGGGAGCACTGAAGCTTTCTTT. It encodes CSAQVPGSTEAFF.

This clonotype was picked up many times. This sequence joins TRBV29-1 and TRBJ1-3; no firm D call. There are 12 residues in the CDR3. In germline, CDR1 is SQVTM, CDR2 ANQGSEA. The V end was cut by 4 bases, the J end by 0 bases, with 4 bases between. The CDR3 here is CSVGSSGNTIYF. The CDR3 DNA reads TGCAGCGTTGGTAGCTCTGGAAACACCATATATTTT.

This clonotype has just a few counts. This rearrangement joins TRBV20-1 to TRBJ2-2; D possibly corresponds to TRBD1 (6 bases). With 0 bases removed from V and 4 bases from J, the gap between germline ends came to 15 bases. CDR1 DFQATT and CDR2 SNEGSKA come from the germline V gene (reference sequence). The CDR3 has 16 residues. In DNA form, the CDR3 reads TGCAGTGCTAGAGATCTTAACAGGGCGCTCACCGGGGAGCTGTTTTTT. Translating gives CSARDLNRALTGELFF.

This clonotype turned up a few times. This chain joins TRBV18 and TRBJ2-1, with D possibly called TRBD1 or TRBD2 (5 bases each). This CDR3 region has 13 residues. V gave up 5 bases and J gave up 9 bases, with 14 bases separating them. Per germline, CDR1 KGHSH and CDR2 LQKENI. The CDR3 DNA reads TGTGCCAGCTCAGCCGGGACCGTGGGTGAGCAGTTCTTC. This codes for CASSAGTVGEQFF.

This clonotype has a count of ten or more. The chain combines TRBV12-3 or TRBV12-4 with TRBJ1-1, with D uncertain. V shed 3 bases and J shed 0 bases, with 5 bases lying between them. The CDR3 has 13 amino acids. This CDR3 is CASSFGLNTEAFF. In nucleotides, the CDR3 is TGTGCCAGCAGTTTCGGTCTGAACACTGAAGCTTTCTTT.

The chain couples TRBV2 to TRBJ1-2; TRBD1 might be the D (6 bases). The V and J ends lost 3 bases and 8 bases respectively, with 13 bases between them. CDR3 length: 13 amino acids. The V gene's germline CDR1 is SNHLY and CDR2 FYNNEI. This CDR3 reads CASSEAGQRGYTF. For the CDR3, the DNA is TGTGCCAGCAGTGAGGCGGGACAACGAGGCTACACCTTC.

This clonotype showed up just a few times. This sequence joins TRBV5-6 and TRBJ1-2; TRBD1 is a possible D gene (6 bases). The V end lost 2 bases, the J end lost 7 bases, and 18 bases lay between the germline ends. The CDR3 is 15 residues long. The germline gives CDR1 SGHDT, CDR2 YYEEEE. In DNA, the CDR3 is TGTGCCAGCAGCTTTAGCCAGGGGCGGGGTTTTGGCTACACCTTC. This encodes CASSFSQGRGFGYTF.

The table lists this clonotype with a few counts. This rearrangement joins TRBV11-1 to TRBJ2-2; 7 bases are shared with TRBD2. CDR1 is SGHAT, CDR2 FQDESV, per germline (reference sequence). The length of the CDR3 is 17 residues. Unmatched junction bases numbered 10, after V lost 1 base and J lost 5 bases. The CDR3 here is CASSLEMAGAWTGELFF. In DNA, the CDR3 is TGTGCCAGCAGCTTAGAAATGGCGGGAGCTTGGACCGGGGAGCTGTTTTTT.

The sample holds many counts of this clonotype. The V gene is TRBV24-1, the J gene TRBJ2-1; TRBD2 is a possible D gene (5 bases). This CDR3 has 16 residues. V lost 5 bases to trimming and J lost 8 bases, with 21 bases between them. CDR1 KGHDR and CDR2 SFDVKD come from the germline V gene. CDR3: CATSAQQSGGPHEQFF. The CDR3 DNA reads TGTGCCACCAGTGCCCAGCAGAGCGGCGGGCCCCATGAGCAGTTCTTC.